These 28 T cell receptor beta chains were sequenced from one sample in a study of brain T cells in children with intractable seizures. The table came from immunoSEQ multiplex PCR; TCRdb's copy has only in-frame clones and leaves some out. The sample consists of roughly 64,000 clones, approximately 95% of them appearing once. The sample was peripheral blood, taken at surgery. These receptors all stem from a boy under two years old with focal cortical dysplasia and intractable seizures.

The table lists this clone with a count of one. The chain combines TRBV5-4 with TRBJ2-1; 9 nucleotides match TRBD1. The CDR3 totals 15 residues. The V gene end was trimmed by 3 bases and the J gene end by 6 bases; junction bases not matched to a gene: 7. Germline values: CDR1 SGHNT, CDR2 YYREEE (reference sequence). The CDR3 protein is CASSSGTGWVNEQFF. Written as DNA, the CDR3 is TGTGCCAGCAGCTCCGGGACAGGGTGGGTCAATGAGCAGTTCTTC.

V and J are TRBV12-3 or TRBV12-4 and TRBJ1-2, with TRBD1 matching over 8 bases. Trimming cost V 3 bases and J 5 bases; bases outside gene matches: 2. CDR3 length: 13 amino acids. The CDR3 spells CASSLDRVYGYTF. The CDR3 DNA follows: TGTGCCAGCAGTTTGGACAGGGTTTATGGCTACACCTTC.

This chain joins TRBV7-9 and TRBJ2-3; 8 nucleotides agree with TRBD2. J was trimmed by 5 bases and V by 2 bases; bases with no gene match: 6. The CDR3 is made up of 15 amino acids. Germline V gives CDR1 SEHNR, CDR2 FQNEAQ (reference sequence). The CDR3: CASSLRGLAGDTQYF. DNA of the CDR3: TGTGCCAGCAGCTTAAGAGGACTAGCAGGAGATACGCAGTATTTT.

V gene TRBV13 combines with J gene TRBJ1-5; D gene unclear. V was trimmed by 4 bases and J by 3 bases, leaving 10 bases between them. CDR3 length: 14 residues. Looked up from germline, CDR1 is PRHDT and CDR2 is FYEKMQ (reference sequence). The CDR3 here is CASSYGRSNQPQHF. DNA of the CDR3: TGTGCCAGCAGCTACGGACGGTCCAATCAGCCCCAGCATTTT.

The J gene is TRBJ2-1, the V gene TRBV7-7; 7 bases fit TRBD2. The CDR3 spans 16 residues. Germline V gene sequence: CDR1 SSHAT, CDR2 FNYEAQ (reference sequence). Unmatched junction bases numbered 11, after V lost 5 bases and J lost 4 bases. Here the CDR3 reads CASSLGTSADYNEQFF. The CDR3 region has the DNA TGTGCCAGCAGCCTAGGCACTAGCGCGGATTACAATGAGCAGTTCTTC.

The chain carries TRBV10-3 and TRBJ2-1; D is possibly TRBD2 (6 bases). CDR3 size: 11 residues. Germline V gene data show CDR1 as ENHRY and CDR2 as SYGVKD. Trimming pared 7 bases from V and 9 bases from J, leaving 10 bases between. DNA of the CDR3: TGTGCCATCACCACCGGGGGTGAGCAGTTCTTC. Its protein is CAITTGGEQFF.

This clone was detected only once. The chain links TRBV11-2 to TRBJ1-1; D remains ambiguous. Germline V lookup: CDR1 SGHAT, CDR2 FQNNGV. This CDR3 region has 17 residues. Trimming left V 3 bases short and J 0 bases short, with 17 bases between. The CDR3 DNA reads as TGTGCCAGCAGCTTCCCTAGGTTGGGTGGAGTGAACACTGAAGCTTTCTTT. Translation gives CASSFPRLGGVNTEAFF.

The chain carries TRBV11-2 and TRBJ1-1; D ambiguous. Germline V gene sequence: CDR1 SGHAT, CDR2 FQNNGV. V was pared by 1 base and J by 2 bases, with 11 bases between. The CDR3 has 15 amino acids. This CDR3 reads CASSLGKDLNTEAFF. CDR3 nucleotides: TGTGCCAGCAGCTTAGGGAAGGACCTTAACACTGAAGCTTTCTTT.

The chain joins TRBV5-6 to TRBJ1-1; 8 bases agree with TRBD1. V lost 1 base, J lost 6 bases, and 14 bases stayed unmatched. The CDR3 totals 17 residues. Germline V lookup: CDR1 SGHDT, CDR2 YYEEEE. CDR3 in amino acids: CASSLLGGGQGISEAFF. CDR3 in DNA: TGTGCCAGCAGCTTGCTGGGCGGAGGACAGGGTATTTCTGAAGCTTTCTTT. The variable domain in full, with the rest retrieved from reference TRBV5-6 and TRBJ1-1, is DAGVTQSPTHLIKTRGQQVTLRCSPKSGHDTVSWYQQALGQGPQFIFQYYEEEERQRGNFPDRFSGHQFPNYSSELNVNALLLGDSALYLCASSLLGGGQGISEAFFGQGTRLTVV.

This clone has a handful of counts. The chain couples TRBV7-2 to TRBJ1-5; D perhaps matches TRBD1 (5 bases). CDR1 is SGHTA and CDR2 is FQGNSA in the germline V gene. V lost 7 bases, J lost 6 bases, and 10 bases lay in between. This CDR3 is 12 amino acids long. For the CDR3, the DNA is TGTGCCAGCACTGTGGGGGGTCAGCCCCAGCATTTT. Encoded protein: CASTVGGQPQHF.

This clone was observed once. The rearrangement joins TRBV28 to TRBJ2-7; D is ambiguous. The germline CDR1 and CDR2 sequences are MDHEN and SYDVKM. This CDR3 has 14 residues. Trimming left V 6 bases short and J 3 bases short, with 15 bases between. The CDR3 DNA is TGTGCCAGCAGCCTGGTCGCGCACCGCTACGAGCAGTACTTC. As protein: CASSLVAHRYEQYF.

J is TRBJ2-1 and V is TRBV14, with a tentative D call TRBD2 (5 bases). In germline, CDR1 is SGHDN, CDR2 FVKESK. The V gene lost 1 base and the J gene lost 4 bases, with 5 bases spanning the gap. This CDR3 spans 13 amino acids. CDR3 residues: CASSQGTYNEQFF. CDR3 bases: TGTGCCAGCAGCCAAGGGACTTACAATGAGCAGTTCTTC. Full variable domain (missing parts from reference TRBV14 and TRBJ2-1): EAGVTQFPSHSVIEKGQTVTLRCDPISGHDNLYWYRRVMGKEIKFLLHFVKESKQDESGMPNNRFLAERTGGTYSTLKVQPAELEDSGVYFCASSQGTYNEQFFGPGTRLTVL.

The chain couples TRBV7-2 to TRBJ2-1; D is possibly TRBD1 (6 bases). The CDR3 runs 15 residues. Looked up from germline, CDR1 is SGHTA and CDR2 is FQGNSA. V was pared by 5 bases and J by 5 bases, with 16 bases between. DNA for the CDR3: TGTGCCAGCAGCCCCGACAGGTCCACACACAATGAGCAGTTCTTC. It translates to CASSPDRSTHNEQFF. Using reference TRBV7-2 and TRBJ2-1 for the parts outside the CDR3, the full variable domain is GAGVSQSPSNKVTEKGKDVELRCDPISGHTALYWYRQSLGQGLEFLIYFQGNSAPDKSGLPSDRFSAERTGGSVSTLTIQRTQQEDSAVYLCASSPDRSTHNEQFFGPGTRLTVL.

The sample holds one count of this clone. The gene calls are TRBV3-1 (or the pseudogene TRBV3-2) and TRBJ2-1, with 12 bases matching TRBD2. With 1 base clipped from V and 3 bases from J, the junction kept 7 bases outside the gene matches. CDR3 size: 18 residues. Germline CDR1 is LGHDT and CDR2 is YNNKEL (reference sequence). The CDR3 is CASSQALSSGRVYNEQFF. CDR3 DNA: TGTGCCAGCAGCCAAGCCTTGTCTAGCGGGAGGGTCTACAATGAGCAGTTCTTC.

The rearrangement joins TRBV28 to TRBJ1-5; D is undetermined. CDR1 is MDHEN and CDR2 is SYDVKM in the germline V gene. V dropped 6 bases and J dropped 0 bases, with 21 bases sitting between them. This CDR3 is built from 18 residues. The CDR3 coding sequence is TGTGCCAGCAGCCACCTAAGTCAAGGGATCTATAGCAATCAGCCCCAGCATTTT. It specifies CASSHLSQGIYSNQPQHF.

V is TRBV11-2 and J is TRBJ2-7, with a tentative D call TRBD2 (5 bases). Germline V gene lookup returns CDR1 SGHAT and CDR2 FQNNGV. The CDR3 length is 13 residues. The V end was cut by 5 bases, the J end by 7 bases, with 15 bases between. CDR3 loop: CASSRTQTGEQYF. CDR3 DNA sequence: TGTGCCAGCAGCCGGACCCAAACGGGAGAGCAGTACTTC.

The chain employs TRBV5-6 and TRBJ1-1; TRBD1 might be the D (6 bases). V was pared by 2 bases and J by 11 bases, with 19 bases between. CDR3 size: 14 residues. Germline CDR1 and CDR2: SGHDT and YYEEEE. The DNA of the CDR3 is TGTGCCAGCAGCTTAGTAGGGGCAGGGGCCGACGCTTTCTTT. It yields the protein CASSLVGAGADAFF.

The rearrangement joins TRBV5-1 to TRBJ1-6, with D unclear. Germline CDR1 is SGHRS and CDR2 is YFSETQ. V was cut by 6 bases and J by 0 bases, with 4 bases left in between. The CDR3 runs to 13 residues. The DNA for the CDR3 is TGCGCCAGCACAGACTCCTATAATTCACCCCTCCACTTT. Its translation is CASTDSYNSPLHF.

The CDR3 DNA reads as TGTGCCAGCAGCGTATCGAGGGCGGGAGTTATTGATGAGCAGTTCTTC. Amino acid sequence: CASSVSRAGVIDEQFF. The chain combines TRBV9 with TRBJ2-1; 7 positions agree with TRBD2. J gave up 8 bases and V 1 base, and 12 bases lay outside the gene matches. There are 16 residues in the CDR3. Germline CDR1 is SGDLS and CDR2 is YYNGEE.

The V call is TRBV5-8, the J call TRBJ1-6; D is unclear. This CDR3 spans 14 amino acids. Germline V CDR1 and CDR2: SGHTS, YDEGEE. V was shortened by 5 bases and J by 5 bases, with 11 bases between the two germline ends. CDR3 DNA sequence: TGTGCCAGCAGTCGACGGGGTAATAATTCACCCCTCCACTTT. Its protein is CASSRRGNNSPLHF.

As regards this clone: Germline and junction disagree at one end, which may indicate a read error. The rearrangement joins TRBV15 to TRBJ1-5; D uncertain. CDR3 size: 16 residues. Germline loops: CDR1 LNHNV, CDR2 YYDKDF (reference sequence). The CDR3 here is CAASRDLVISNQPQHF. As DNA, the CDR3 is TGTGCCGCCAGCAGAGATTTGGTGATTAGCAATCAGCCCCAGCATTTT.

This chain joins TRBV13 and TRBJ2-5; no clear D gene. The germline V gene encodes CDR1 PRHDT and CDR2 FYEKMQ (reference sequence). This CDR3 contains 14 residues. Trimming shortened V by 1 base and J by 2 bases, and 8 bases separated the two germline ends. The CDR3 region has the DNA TGTGCCAGCAGCTTAGTGGCTACGCAAGAGACCCAGTACTTC. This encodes CASSLVATQETQYF.

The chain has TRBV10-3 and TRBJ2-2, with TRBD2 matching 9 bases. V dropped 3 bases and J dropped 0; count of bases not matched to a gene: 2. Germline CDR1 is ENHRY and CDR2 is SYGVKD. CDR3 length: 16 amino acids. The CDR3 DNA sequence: TGTGCCATCAGTGATCCTAGCGGGACGAACACCGGGGAGCTGTTTTTT. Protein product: CAISDPSGTNTGELFF.

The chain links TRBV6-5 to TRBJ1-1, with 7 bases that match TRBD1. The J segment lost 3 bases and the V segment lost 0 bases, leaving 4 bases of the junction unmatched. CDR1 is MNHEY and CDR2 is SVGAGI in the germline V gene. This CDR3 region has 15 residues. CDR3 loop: CASSYSFRGDTEAFF. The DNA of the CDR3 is TGTGCCAGCAGTTACTCGTTCAGGGGGGACACTGAAGCTTTCTTT.

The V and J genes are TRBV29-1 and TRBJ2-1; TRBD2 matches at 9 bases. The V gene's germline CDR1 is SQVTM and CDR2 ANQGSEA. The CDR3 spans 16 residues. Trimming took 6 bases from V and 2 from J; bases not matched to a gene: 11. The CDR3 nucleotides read TGCAGCGTGAGGCGGGGGGGAGGGGACCCCTACAATGAGCAGTTCTTC. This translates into CSVRRGGGDPYNEQFF.

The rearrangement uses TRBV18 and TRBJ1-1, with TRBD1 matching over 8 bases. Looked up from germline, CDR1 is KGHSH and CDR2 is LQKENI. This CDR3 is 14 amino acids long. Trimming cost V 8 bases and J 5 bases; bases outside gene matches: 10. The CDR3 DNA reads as TGTGCCAGCCAGGTGTCAGGGGGCAATACTGAAGCTTTCTTT. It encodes CASQVSGGNTEAFF.

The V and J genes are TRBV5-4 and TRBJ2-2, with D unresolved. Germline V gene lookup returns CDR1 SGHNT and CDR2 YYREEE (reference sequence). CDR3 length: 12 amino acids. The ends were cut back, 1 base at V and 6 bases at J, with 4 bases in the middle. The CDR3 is CASSLPAGELFF. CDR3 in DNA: TGTGCCAGCAGCTTGCCGGCCGGGGAGCTGTTTTTT.

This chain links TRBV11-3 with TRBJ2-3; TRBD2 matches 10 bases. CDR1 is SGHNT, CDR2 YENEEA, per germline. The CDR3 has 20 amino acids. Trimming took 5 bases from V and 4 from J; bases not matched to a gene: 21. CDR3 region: CASSKRLAGHSLGDPDTQYF. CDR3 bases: TGTGCCAGCAGCAAACGACTAGCGGGTCATTCTTTGGGTGACCCAGATACGCAGTATTTT.